Listed below are T cell receptor beta chains from one sample, sequenced in a study of T cell responses to AZD1222 COVID-19 vaccine. Some clones are missing from TCRdb's copy, which holds only in-frame ones; the method was immunoSEQ multiplex PCR. The profile shows some 170,000 clones, 85% to 90% of them singletons. Source: peripheral blood, taken on day 0 of AZD1222 vaccination. All receptors derive from an adult in good health. Each CDR3 is given with its conserved first and last residue. The D gene is left open where the match is weak. Where a row states a size, it is once, few, many or the class of an expanded clone; other rows omit it.

TGTGCCAGCAGCCAGGACAGGGCTAATGAAAAACTGTTTTTT CASSQDRANEKLFF - TRBJ1-4 TRBV4-2 TRBD1
TGTGCATCGACCCGCCAGAACACTGAAGCTTTCTTT CASTRQNTEAFF - TRBJ1-1 TRBV5-8 -
TGCAGCGTTGACCGCAGTAGAGGGGAGACCCAGTACTTC CSVDRSRGETQYF few TRBJ2-5 TRBV29-1 -
TGCGCCAGCAGCCAAGAATTAGCGGGAGCAAATGAGCAGTTCTTC CASSQELAGANEQFF - TRBJ2-1 TRBV4-3 TRBD2
TGTGCCATCTCGGGACTAGCGGGGAACACCGGGGAGCTGTTTTTT CAISGLAGNTGELFF - TRBJ2-2 TRBV10-3 TRBD2
TGTGCCTGGAAGGGACAGTACAATGAGCAGTTCTTC CAWKGQYNEQFF - TRBJ2-1 TRBV30 TRBD1
TGTGCCAGCAGTTCGATGGGGGCCGGCAATCAGCCCCAGCATTTT CASSSMGAGNQPQHF - TRBJ1-5 TRBV27 -
TGTGCCAGCAGCGTCACCGGGACAGGGGTTTCTGAAGCTTTCTTT CASSVTGTGVSEAFF once TRBJ1-1 TRBV9 TRBD1
TGTGCCTGGAGTGTAATTAGGGGGGCAGAGCCCCAGCATTTT CAWSVIRGAEPQHF - TRBJ1-5 TRBV30 -
TGTGCCAGCAGCGTAGTGGGGGGCGGGGCTGGTGGCTACACCTTC CASSVVGGGAGGYTF - TRBJ1-2 TRBV9 -
TGTGCCAGCAGCTTTTGGACGGGAATGCTGAACACTGAAGCTTTCTTT CASSFWTGMLNTEAFF - TRBJ1-1 TRBV7-2 -
TGCGCCAGCAGCTACGGACTAGAAGGCGAGCAGTACTTC CASSYGLEGEQYF - TRBJ2-7 TRBV5-1 TRBD2
TGTGCCAGCAGCCCCGGGCGCGGGTCCTCCTATGGCTACACCTTC CASSPGRGSSYGYTF - TRBJ1-2 TRBV6-5 -
TGTGCCAGTAGTATAGGTCGAAAAGGGGCCTCCTACGAGCAGTACTTC CASSIGRKGASYEQYF - TRBJ2-7 TRBV19 -
TGTGCCAGCAGTAGACAGGGTTCAGATGAAAAACTGTTTTTT CASSRQGSDEKLFF - TRBJ1-4 TRBV25-1 TRBD1
TGTGCCGGGACTAGCGGGGGCCCAAGCTCCTACAATGAGCAGTTCTTC CAGTSGGPSSYNEQFF once TRBJ2-1 TRBV30 TRBD2
TGTGCCAGCAGTCTAGGAGGACTGGGGATTGGGGAGCTGTTTTTT CASSLGGLGIGELFF - TRBJ2-2 TRBV6-1 -
TGTGCCAGCAGGGCCGGGACAGGACTCACCGGGGAGCTGTTTTTT CASRAGTGLTGELFF - TRBJ2-2 TRBV5-4 TRBD1
TGTGCCAGCTCACCCAGGAACACTGAAGCTTTCTTT CASSPRNTEAFF - TRBJ1-1 TRBV18 -
TGCGCCAGCAGTGGCTATCCTAGCGGGGCTGAGACCCAGTACTTC CASSGYPSGAETQYF - TRBJ2-5 TRBV10-2 TRBD2
TGTGCCAGCAGCGTAATGGGTGCTCTCGCAGGAAACACCATATATTTT CASSVMGALAGNTIYF - TRBJ1-3 TRBV9 -
TGCGCCAGCAGCCCACAGACAGGTTCGAGTAATTCACCCCTCCACTTT CASSPQTGSSNSPLHF - TRBJ1-6 TRBV5-1 -
TGTGCCAGCAGATCATCGGCCTCCTACGAGCAGTACTTC CASRSSASYEQYF - TRBJ2-7 TRBV11-2 -
TGTGCCAGCAGTTTAGGTTCGGGACTGAGCACAGATACGCAGTATTTT CASSLGSGLSTDTQYF - TRBJ2-3 TRBV6-5 -
TGTGCCACCAGTGATGAGAGGGGGGACTACAATGAGCAGTTCTTC CATSDERGDYNEQFF - TRBJ2-1 TRBV24-1 -
TGTGCCAGCAGCCAACCCGCTAGGGGGGGTCAGTACTTC CASSQPARGGQYF - TRBJ2-5 TRBV3-1/TRBV3-2 -
TGTGCCTGGAGTGTACTTGAGGTGAACACTGAAGCTTTCTTT CAWSVLEVNTEAFF - TRBJ1-1 TRBV30 -
TGTGCCAGCCGGACAGGGACTCAAGAGACCCAGTACTTC CASRTGTQETQYF once TRBJ2-5 TRBV19 TRBD1
TGTGCCAGCAGCTTAGGAGAAGGTAGAGCCAAAAACATTCAGTACTTC CASSLGEGRAKNIQYF - TRBJ2-4 TRBV7-6 -
TGTGCCAGCAGTGAATCAGTTCGGACTGAAGCTTTCTTT CASSESVRTEAFF - TRBJ1-1 TRBV6-1 -
TGTGCCAGCAGCCCAAGTGGTCGGGAGGACTATGGCTACACCTTC CASSPSGREDYGYTF once TRBJ1-2 TRBV7-3 -
TGCAGCGTTGAACAGGGAAGGGGAACTGAAGCTTTCTTT CSVEQGRGTEAFF - TRBJ1-1 TRBV29-1 -
TGTGCCACCAGTGAACTTAGCGGGGGGCCCCAAGAGACCCAGTACTTC CATSELSGGPQETQYF - TRBJ2-5 TRBV24-1 TRBD2
TGTGCCAGCAGTTCAGGGGTCAATCAGCCCCAGCATTTT CASSSGVNQPQHF - TRBJ1-5 TRBV28 -
TGTGCCAGCAGCTTGGGACAGGGTGAATATGGCTACACCTTC CASSLGQGEYGYTF once TRBJ1-2 TRBV5-4 TRBD1
TGTGCCAGCAGCGGCGGACAGGGGAGATGGGAGACCCAGTACTTC CASSGGQGRWETQYF - TRBJ2-5 TRBV5-4 TRBD1
TGTGCCAGCAGCTTAGACAGGGTCGAAGGCTACACCTTC CASSLDRVEGYTF - TRBJ1-2 TRBV11-2 -
TGTGCCATCAGTGAGTCGAGAGAACCGGGCACTGAAGCTTTCTTT CAISESREPGTEAFF - TRBJ1-1 TRBV10-3 -
TGTGCCAGCACCATACAGGGCCCCCTCTCTGGAAACACCATATATTTT CASTIQGPLSGNTIYF - TRBJ1-3 TRBV7-9 -
TGTGCCAGCAGTTTGGAACTAGCGGGAGGACATGAGCAGTTCTTC CASSLELAGGHEQFF - TRBJ2-1 TRBV28 TRBD2
TGTGCCAGCGGGGCCTCGGGTTCTGGAAACACCATATATTTT CASGASGSGNTIYF - TRBJ1-3 TRBV2 -
TGTGCCAGCAGCCTCATCGGACAGGGGGCCTCTGGAAACACCATATATTTT CASSLIGQGASGNTIYF - TRBJ1-3 TRBV27 TRBD1